Listed here are 17 T cell receptor beta chains from one sample, sequenced in a study of blood T cell repertoires in COVID-19. Here immunoSEQ multiplex PCR was the method, and the copy in TCRdb shows in-frame clones only, minus some. The data hold just under 55,000 clones, with about nine tenths observed a single time. The specimen sequenced was peripheral blood. All receptors derive from a woman in her thirties or forties with active COVID-19.

A note on this clone: This CDR3 is also generated by other DNA sequences in the sample. This chain connects TRBV6-5 to TRBJ2-2, with a possible D match to TRBD1 (6 bases). The CDR3 runs 12 residues. V lost 2 bases to trimming and J lost 8 bases, with 6 bases between them. The germline gives CDR1 MNHEY, CDR2 SVGAGI. As DNA, the CDR3 is TGTGCCAGCAGTTACAGGGGGGGGGAGCTGTTTTTT. Translation: CASSYRGGELFF.

This sequence joins TRBV9 and TRBJ1-2; 8 bases map to TRBD1. The CDR3 totals 15 residues. J was trimmed by 4 bases and V by 4 bases; bases with no gene match: 9. The germline CDR1 and CDR2 sequences are SGDLS and YYNGEE. This chain's CDR3 is CASSPGDRTAYGYTF. CDR3 bases: TGTGCCAGCAGCCCTGGGGACAGGACTGCCTATGGCTACACCTTC.

The rearrangement links TRBV9 to TRBJ1-2, with 8 bases lining up with TRBD1. The V gene's germline CDR1 is SGDLS and CDR2 YYNGEE. This CDR3 contains 17 residues. V was clipped by 3 bases and J by 0 bases; unmatched bases: 10. CDR3 bases: TGTGCCAGCAGCGACCCAGGACAGGGAGGCCCTAACTATGGCTACACCTTC. Its protein product is CASSDPGQGGPNYGYTF.

The V gene is TRBV11-2, the J gene TRBJ1-2; tentative D call: TRBD1 (5 bases). The CDR3 has 14 amino acids. Per germline, CDR1 SGHAT and CDR2 FQNNGV. V lost 5 bases and J 4 bases, leaving 14 bases between the germline ends. CDR3 DNA sequence: TGTGCCAGCAGCCTGGGCGGGACCCGCTATGGCTACACCTTC. The encoded protein is CASSLGGTRYGYTF.

This clone was found a few times. The CDR3: CASSLIRRGLEQFF. The CDR3 DNA reads as TGTGCCAGCAGCTTAATCCGGCGGGGGCTCGAGCAGTTCTTC. The chain carries TRBV11-1 and TRBJ2-1; D might be TRBD2 (7 bases). Germline V gene lookup returns CDR1 SGHAT and CDR2 FQDESV (reference sequence). V lost 2 bases and J 10 bases, leaving 15 bases between the germline ends. This CDR3 has 14 amino acids.

This chain connects TRBV5-1 to TRBJ1-5, with TRBD1 as a possible D gene (5 bases). The ends were cut back, 2 bases at V and 6 bases at J, with 12 bases in the middle. The CDR3 loop spans 14 amino acids. Germline V CDR1 and CDR2: SGHRS, YFSETQ. The CDR3 sequence is CASSFSGSRQPQHF. For the CDR3, the DNA is TGCGCCAGCAGCTTTTCAGGGTCCCGTCAGCCCCAGCATTTT.

V is TRBV18 and J is TRBJ2-4; D remains ambiguous. Germline values: CDR1 KGHSH, CDR2 LQKENI. The CDR3 contains 16 residues. V gave up 3 bases and J gave up 5 bases, with 17 bases separating them. CDR3 sequence reads: CASSPAGGGSQNIQYF. The CDR3 DNA sequence: TGTGCCAGCTCACCCGCCGGCGGCGGATCTCAAAACATTCAGTACTTC.

The chain is built from TRBV2 and TRBJ1-2; TRBD1 agrees at 8 bases. The germline V gene has CDR1 SNHLY and CDR2 FYNNEI. V lost 3 bases and J lost 6; bases outside the gene matches: 3. This CDR3 has 13 amino acids. In nucleotides, the CDR3 is TGTGCCAGCAGTGACAGGGGGCTGGATGGCTACACCTTC. Protein product: CASSDRGLDGYTF.

The chain couples TRBV10-3 to TRBJ1-1; D ambiguous. In germline, CDR1 is ENHRY, CDR2 SYGVKD. Trimming cost V 3 bases and J 7 bases, with 12 bases left between them. CDR3 length: 13 residues. The CDR3 region is CAISDVADDEAFF. CDR3 nucleotides: TGTGCCATCAGTGATGTGGCAGATGATGAAGCTTTCTTT.

This clone occurred once. The gene calls are TRBV3-1 (or the pseudogene TRBV3-2) and TRBJ1-4, with D perhaps TRBD1 (6 bases). There are 16 residues in the CDR3. V was clipped by 0 bases and J by 12 bases, with 20 bases between them. Germline CDR1 LGHDT, CDR2 YNNKEL (reference sequence). The CDR3 here is CASSQERSRGIYELFF. In nucleotides, the CDR3 is TGTGCCAGCAGCCAAGAACGATCCAGGGGTATATACGAACTGTTTTTT.

V is TRBV12-3 or TRBV12-4 and J is TRBJ1-2; 8 nucleotides agree with TRBD1. The CDR3 consists of 13 residues. V dropped 7 bases and J dropped 8; count of bases not matched to a gene: 9. The DNA of the CDR3 is TGTGCCAGCAACCCCGGACAGGGAGGGGGCTACACCTTC. This translates into CASNPGQGGGYTF.

The rearrangement uses TRBV2 and TRBJ1-5; tentative D call: TRBD1 (5 bases). The CDR3 extends over 14 amino acids. The V gene's germline CDR1 is SNHLY and CDR2 FYNNEI. Deletions cut 2 bases from V and 6 bases from J, with 11 bases between. CDR3 in DNA: TGTGCCAGCAGTGAAAGGACATACGGTCAGCCCCAGCATTTT. This sequence encodes CASSERTYGQPQHF. The whole variable domain, remainder taken from reference TRBV2 and TRBJ1-5, is EPEVTQTPSHQVTQMGQEVILRCVPISNHLYFYWYRQILGQKVEFLVSFYNNEISEKSEIFDDQFSVERPDGSNFTLKIRSTKLEDSAMYFCASSERTYGQPQHFGDGTRLSIL.

This clone was counted only a few times. This chain uses TRBV20-1 with TRBJ2-5; D remains ambiguous. This CDR3 comprises 10 residues. Germline V gives CDR1 DFQATT, CDR2 SNEGSKA (reference sequence). The V end was cut by 4 bases, the J end by 3 bases, with 3 bases between. CDR3 bases: TGCAGTGCTATAAAAGAGACCCAGTACTTC. Translated, it gives CSAIKETQYF.

The CDR3 DNA is TGTGCCAGCAGCTCCCAAACAGGGGGTGGCACTGAAGCTTTCTTT. It translates to CASSSQTGGGTEAFF. This chain links TRBV5-6 with TRBJ1-1; 8 bases are shared with TRBD1. Looked up from germline, CDR1 is SGHDT and CDR2 is YYEEEE. The CDR3 loop spans 15 amino acids. With V trimmed by 3 bases and J by 4 bases, 8 bases remained unmatched.

The chain is built from TRBV19 and TRBJ2-3; 8 bases are shared with TRBD2. Germline V gene data show CDR1 as LNHDA and CDR2 as SQIVND (reference sequence). This CDR3 has 14 amino acids. After removal of 11 bases from V and 6 bases from J, the junction contained 13 bases not matched to a gene. Here the CDR3 DNA reads TGTGCCTGGCGACTAGCGCGGTCGAATGATACGCAGTATTTT. Protein product: CAWRLARSNDTQYF.

The V and J genes are TRBV19 and TRBJ2-2, with TRBD1 identical over 9 bases. Germline V gives CDR1 LNHDA, CDR2 SQIVND (reference sequence). CDR3 length: 15 residues. J lost 3 bases, V lost 8 bases, and 7 bases had no gene match. Here the CDR3 reads CASARDRAYTGELFF. The CDR3 nucleotides read TGTGCCAGTGCCCGGGACAGGGCGTACACCGGGGAGCTGTTTTTT.

Only one count was recorded for this clone. The V and J genes are TRBV30 and TRBJ2-1; 9 bases map to TRBD1. Trimming took 6 bases from V and 4 from J; bases not matched to a gene: 4. The CDR3 totals 13 residues. Germline values: CDR1 GTSNPN, CDR2 SVGIG (reference sequence). CDR3 nucleotide sequence: TGTGCCTGTACAGGGACAGGGTACAATGAGCAGTTCTTC. Residues: CACTGTGYNEQFF.